One sample yielded the 23 T cell receptor beta chains listed below, sequenced in a study of T cell responses to AZD1222 COVID-19 vaccine. Sequencing used immunoSEQ multiplex PCR; TCRdb keeps in-frame clones, though not all of them. The sample lists approximately 20,000 clones, around 82% occurring once. The sample was peripheral blood, taken on day 0 of AZD1222 vaccination. The source of these receptors is an adult in good health.

The J gene is TRBJ2-5, the V gene TRBV5-1; TRBD2 matches 15 bases. Germline lookup yields CDR1 SGHRS and CDR2 YFSETQ. The CDR3 has 17 residues. With V trimmed by 3 bases and J by 2 bases, 5 bases remained unmatched. The CDR3: CASSWGLAGGIQETQYF. Here the CDR3 DNA reads TGCGCCAGCAGCTGGGGACTAGCGGGGGGCATTCAAGAGACCCAGTACTTC.

This chain links TRBV10-1 with TRBJ2-1, with 13 bases fitting TRBD2. J gave up 2 bases and V 6 bases, and 1 base lay outside the gene matches. Looked up from germline, CDR1 is WNHNN and CDR2 is SYGVQD (reference sequence). The CDR3 totals 15 residues. The CDR3 DNA sequence: TGCGCCAGCAGGGGACTAGCGGGACCCTACAATGAGCAGTTCTTC. Amino acid sequence: CASRGLAGPYNEQFF.

The CDR3 loop is CASSQGPHTGELFF. In DNA form, the CDR3 reads TGCGCCAGCAGCCAAGGACCGCACACCGGGGAGCTGTTTTTT. The V call is TRBV4-3, the J call TRBJ2-2; no clear D gene. V lost 1 base and J lost 3, with 6 bases in between. Germline V gene data show CDR1 as LGHNA and CDR2 as YSLEER. The CDR3 sequence is 14 residues long.

The V and J genes are TRBV10-1 and TRBJ2-7, with TRBD1 matching 9 bases. With 0 bases clipped from V and 2 bases from J, the junction kept 5 bases outside the gene matches. This CDR3 comprises 16 residues. Germline V CDR1 and CDR2: WNHNN, SYGVQD (reference sequence). CDR3 loop: CASSESGTGSPYEQYF. CDR3 sequence (DNA): TGCGCCAGCAGTGAGTCCGGGACAGGGAGCCCCTACGAGCAGTACTTC.

The chain couples TRBV28 to TRBJ2-1; 7 bases are shared with TRBD2. From germline, CDR1 is MDHEN and CDR2 SYDVKM. Trimming removed 7 bases from V and 1 base from J; junction bases left unmatched: 7. The CDR3 spans 15 residues. The CDR3 DNA sequence: TGTGCCAGCACAAAGGCGGGAGAGTCCTACAATGAGCAGTTCTTC. It translates to CASTKAGESYNEQFF.

This chain links TRBV6-5 with TRBJ1-2; D call uncertain. Germline V CDR1 and CDR2: MNHEY, SVGAGI. The V gene lost 2 bases and the J gene lost 8 bases, with 12 bases spanning the gap. The CDR3 runs to 13 residues. The CDR3 DNA follows: TGTGCCAGCAGTTACGGGGAGGGAGAAGGCTACACCTTC. It encodes CASSYGEGEGYTF.

The J gene is TRBJ1-6, the V gene TRBV19; 8 nucleotides align to TRBD1. The ends lost 6 bases at V and 2 bases at J; junction bases unmatched: 3. CDR1 LNHDA and CDR2 SQIVND come from the germline V gene (reference sequence). The CDR3 runs to 15 residues. CDR3 region: CASSPQGAYNSPLHF. The DNA for the CDR3 is TGTGCCAGTAGCCCACAGGGGGCCTATAATTCACCCCTCCACTTT.

The chain uses TRBV5-1 and TRBJ2-7, with D perhaps being TRBD1 or TRBD2 (5 bases each). The CDR3 has 14 amino acids. V shed 5 bases and J shed 0 bases, with 12 bases lying between them. Germline V gene sequence: CDR1 SGHRS, CDR2 YFSETQ. CDR3 DNA: TGCGCCAGCAGGCCCGGGGCGAACTCCTACGAGCAGTACTTC. It translates to CASRPGANSYEQYF.

This clone came up a few times. The chain is built from TRBV19 and TRBJ2-7; 7 bases fit TRBD2. Germline loops: CDR1 LNHDA, CDR2 SQIVND (reference sequence). CDR3 length equals 14 residues. Germline trimming cut 7 bases from V and 0 bases from J; bases unmatched to any gene: 6. Here the CDR3 reads CASTRDYYSYEQYF. The CDR3 DNA sequence: TGTGCCAGTACCCGGGACTACTACTCCTACGAGCAGTACTTC. Variable domain in full (rest from reference TRBV19 and TRBJ2-7): DGGITQSPKYLFRKEGQNVTLSCEQNLNHDAMYWYRQDPGQGLRLIYYSQIVNDFQKGDIAEGYSVSREKKESFPLTVTSAQKNPTAFYLCASTRDYYSYEQYFGPGTRLTVT.

A few counts support this clone. The rearrangement joins TRBV3-1 (or the pseudogene TRBV3-2) to TRBJ1-5, with D perhaps TRBD1 (6 bases). This CDR3 region has 17 residues. Per the germline V gene, CDR1 is LGHDT and CDR2 is YNNKEL (reference sequence). The germline V and J ends were trimmed by 0 bases and 4 bases, with 16 bases remaining between them. CDR3: CASSQERSDSQNQPQHF. Written as DNA, the CDR3 is TGTGCCAGCAGCCAAGAGAGGTCGGACAGTCAAAATCAGCCCCAGCATTTT.

Within the sample, this clone is medium-sized (0.01 to 0.1%). The rearrangement links TRBV2 to TRBJ1-2, with D hard to call. The V and J ends lost 5 bases and 0 bases respectively, with 22 bases between them. CDR1 and CDR2 from the germline V gene are SNHLY and FYNNEI. The CDR3 has 18 residues. For the CDR3, the DNA is TGTGCCAGCAGTCCCGTTCTGCATTCTCAAGCCCCTAACTATGGCTACACCTTC. Translating gives CASSPVLHSQAPNYGYTF.

This clone was seen only once. The J gene is TRBJ2-5, the V gene TRBV19; D is unclear. Trimming removed 5 bases from V and 5 bases from J, with 9 bases in between. This CDR3 has 12 residues. Looked up from germline, CDR1 is LNHDA and CDR2 is SQIVND (reference sequence). The CDR3 DNA follows: TGTGCCAGTAGTCAAGACCGGGAGACCCAGTACTTC. This translates into CASSQDRETQYF.

The rearrangement uses TRBV7-8 and TRBJ2-1; 14 bases are shared with TRBD2. Unmatched junction bases numbered 5, after V lost 5 bases and J lost 8 bases. CDR3 length: 15 amino acids. CDR1 SGHVS and CDR2 FQNEAQ come from the germline V gene. The CDR3 nucleotides are TGTGCCAGCAGCCCGGGACTAGCGGGAGTCTATGAGCAGTTCTTC. Its protein product is CASSPGLAGVYEQFF.

The rearrangement uses TRBV9 and TRBJ2-1, with D perhaps TRBD2 (6 bases). V was clipped by 3 bases and J by 9 bases, with 10 bases between them. Germline loops: CDR1 SGDLS, CDR2 YYNGEE. CDR3 length: 12 amino acids. CDR3 in DNA: TGTGCCAGCAGCGGACTAGTAAGTGAGCAGTTCTTC. It translates to CASSGLVSEQFF.

The chain recombines TRBV3-1 (or the pseudogene TRBV3-2) with TRBJ2-5; perhaps TRBD1 as D (6 bases). This CDR3 is built from 15 residues. Trimming took off 4 bases at V and 0 bases at J, with 12 bases between the two ends. CDR1 and CDR2 (germline): LGHDT, YNNKEL (reference sequence). The CDR3 loop is CASSPFRDNQETQYF. The CDR3 bases are TGTGCCAGCAGCCCCTTCCGGGACAACCAAGAGACCCAGTACTTC.

The chain employs TRBV29-1 and TRBJ2-1; TRBD1 is a possible D gene (6 bases). Germline CDR1 and CDR2: SQVTM and ANQGSEA. This CDR3 is 16 amino acids long. V dropped 0 bases and J dropped 3 bases, with 15 bases sitting between them. DNA of the CDR3: TGCAGCGTTGAAGATGGCGCAGGGGCCCGCTACAATGAGCAGTTCTTC. This translates into CSVEDGAGARYNEQFF.

This clone was counted once. The chain employs TRBV7-7 and TRBJ2-3; D remains unclear. V dropped 0 bases and J dropped 2 bases, with 3 bases sitting between them. The CDR3 loop spans 13 amino acids. Germline-derived CDR1 and CDR2 are SSHAT and FNYEAQ (reference sequence). CDR3 bases: TGTGCCAGCAGCTTAGCGTACACAGATACGCAGTATTTT. It translates to CASSLAYTDTQYF.

This rearrangement joins TRBV19 to TRBJ2-3, with 7 bases aligning to TRBD1. With V trimmed by 5 bases and J by 0 bases, 5 bases remained unmatched. Germline CDR1 LNHDA, CDR2 SQIVND (reference sequence). This CDR3 spans 15 amino acids. CDR3 nucleotide sequence: TGTGCCAGTAGTTCCGGGACAGCTAGCACAGATACGCAGTATTTT. Protein: CASSSGTASTDTQYF.

The CDR3 reads CASSTRLVEPPMNTGELFF. The CDR3 DNA sequence: TGCGCCAGCAGCACCCGACTAGTCGAACCCCCCATGAACACCGGGGAGCTGTTTTTT. This chain connects TRBV4-3 to TRBJ2-2, with a possible D match to TRBD2 (6 bases). Germline V gene sequence: CDR1 LGHNA, CDR2 YSLEER. Trimming cost V 5 bases and J 1 base, with 23 bases left between them. The CDR3 totals 19 residues.

The chain links TRBV6-1 to TRBJ1-5; the D is unclear. CDR3 length equals 13 residues. The V and J ends lost 6 bases and 4 bases respectively, with 10 bases between them. Germline loops: CDR1 MNHNS, CDR2 SASEGT. CDR3 sequence: CASSNSGNQPQHF. In DNA, the CDR3 is TGTGCCAGCAGCAACAGCGGGAATCAGCCCCAGCATTTT.

The V and J genes are TRBV21-1 and TRBJ2-4; TRBD1 is the table's D call, not checked against the DNA. TRBV21-1 is a documented pseudogene. This CDR3 contains 14 residues. CDR3 coding DNA: TGTGCCAGCAGGGGGGACAGGGCCAAAAACATTCAGTACTTC. Residues: CASRGDRAKNIQYF.

A single count supports this clone. The chain employs TRBV7-9 and TRBJ2-3; perhaps TRBD1 as D (5 bases). The CDR3 totals 17 residues. The V and J ends lost 10 bases and 2 bases respectively, with 25 bases between them. CDR1 and CDR2 (germline): SEHNR, FQNEAQ (reference sequence). In DNA, the CDR3 is TGTGCCATAGCCCAGACAGTTTACCAGACCGTCACAGATACGCAGTATTTT. As protein: CAIAQTVYQTVTDTQYF.

V usage is TRBV5-1 and J usage is TRBJ2-7; weak D call: TRBD1 (7 bases). V lost 4 bases, J lost 3 bases, and 38 bases lay in between. The CDR3 loop spans 22 amino acids. Germline CDR1 SGHRS, CDR2 YFSETQ. The DNA of the CDR3 is TGCGCCAGCAGCCCAAAGACCTCGCAGGGGGACTTTGTAGGGGGGACTTTCTACGAGCAGTACTTC. Its translation is CASSPKTSQGDFVGGTFYEQYF.